This T cell receptor beta chain comes out of a study of regulatory T cells. Broader study findings: In CD3G-deficient patients, conventional CD4+ T cells were enriched for hydrophobic CDR3 residues at positions 6 and 7.

CD4+ cells were sorted into CD25-high CD127-low regulatory cells and CD25-low CD127-high conventional cells. Primers: 52 TRBV forward and 13 TRBJ reverse. Sequenced by immunoSEQ multiplex PCR; TCRdb stores in-frame clones only, minus some. Of 30,000 to 40,000 clones listed, about 93% were seen once; the top ten hold 0.8% to 1%. Concerning this clone: Its antigen is not known.

Germline CDR1 reads MNHNS; CDR2 reads SASEGT. This CDR3 spans 11 amino acids. Between the trimmed V and J ends, which lost 4 bases and 2 bases, there was a span of 3 bases. The clonotype comes from a child aged 2 to 9 with CD3G deficiency. What was sequenced was conventional CD4+ T cells sorted from blood. This chain joins TRBV6-1 and TRBJ2-7; D remains ambiguous. CDR3 DNA sequence: TGTGCCAGCAGTGGGACCTACGAGCAGTACTTC. It encodes CASSGTYEQYF.